Listed below are T cell receptor beta chains from one sample, sequenced in a study of T cell changes during pregnancy in multiple sclerosis. TCRdb keeps only in-frame clones here, not all; method: immunoSEQ multiplex PCR. The profile covers about 67,000 clones, with roughly nine tenths appearing a single time and roughly 1.4% taken by the ten largest. The sample consisted of peripheral blood, taken in the second trimester of pregnancy. These receptors came from a female donor with multiple sclerosis, enrolled in a pregnancy study. Each CDR3 is given with its conserved first and last residue.

V	J	CDR3
TRBV5-6	TRBJ1-2	CASSPTSKGAEFF
TRBV2	TRBJ2-1	CASSESVLAGSINEQFF
TRBV7-2	TRBJ2-7	CASSLGTGDREQYF
TRBV27	TRBJ1-1	CASREGTEAFF
TRBV5-1	TRBJ2-1	CASSPSTGYNEQFF
TRBV14	TRBJ2-5	CASSQLAGQETQYF
TRBV7-2	TRBJ1-5	CASSETGTGGFQPQHF
TRBV6-6	TRBJ1-5	CASSHDGQPQHF
TRBV27	TRBJ1-2	CASSLLPGTGQDGYTF
TRBV15	TRBJ2-1	CATSRYSGSYNEQFF
TRBV23-1	TRBJ1-4	CANFPELQATNEKLFF
TRBV6-5	TRBJ2-7	CASSYSAGQGYEQYF
TRBV4-2	TRBJ1-4	CASSPLGEKLFF
TRBV19	TRBJ2-3	CASSTSEYTDTQYF
TRBV4-2	TRBJ2-5	CASSQDSARETQYF
TRBV2	TRBJ2-5	CASSRLSQETQYF
TRBV12-5	TRBJ2-3	CASGRDLAGGRTDTQYF
TRBV25-1	TRBJ2-5	CASSGRDFQWQETQYF
TRBV9	TRBJ2-1	CASSPRLAGVYNEQFF
TRBV4-1	TRBJ2-1	CASSRKTVYNEQFF
TRBV30	TRBJ1-2	CAWSRQGEVYGYTF
TRBV4-2	TRBJ2-3	CASSHGGLAGATDTQYF
TRBV29-1	TRBJ2-3	CSVDRLAGGTDTQYF
TRBV12-5	TRBJ1-1	CASGPDRVWPKAFF
TRBV6-5	TRBJ1-6	CASSYEGSYNSPLHF
TRBV7-2	TRBJ2-5	CASGTTKTQYF
TRBV27	TRBJ2-1	CASQGQPAGSYNEQFF
TRBV19	TRBJ1-5	CASSATGVAGPQHF
TRBV13	TRBJ2-3	CASSLIGGGADTQYF
TRBV12-5	TRBJ1-2	CASGPGTGPNYGYTF
TRBV29-1	TRBJ1-5	CSVRIGANQPQHF
TRBV7-7	TRBJ1-1	CASSPNLQGQVTEAFF
TRBV14	TRBJ1-4	CASSRRQGATNEKLFF
TRBV6-5	TRBJ1-4	CASSLTGEEEKLFF